This T cell receptor beta chain was recovered during a study of OX40 agonist ivuxolimab in advanced cancers. Study context: Six ivuxolimab dose levels, 0.01 to 10 mg/kg, were given intravenously every 2 weeks.

Sequencing used immunoSEQ multiplex PCR; TCRdb keeps in-frame clones, though not all of them. The repertoire holds roughly 6,700 clones, 69% seen once, with 15% to 20% in the top ten. Germline CDR1 MNHEY, CDR2 SMNVEV (reference sequence). The CDR3 has 13 amino acids. The ends were cut back, 2 bases at V and 7 bases at J, with 12 bases in the middle. This clone was picked up a small number of times. Its antigen remains unidentified. With baseline, cycle 4 day 1, and cycle 7 day 1 as timepoints, blood was sampled. Whole-study results and caveats: At 0.1 to 3.0 mg/kg and by week 6, clonal expansion occurred in CD4+ and CD8+ blood T cells. Certain nonresponders likewise exhibited a low normalized T-cell clonal expansion.

The sequencing here drew on CD4+ or CD8+ T cells sorted from blood, taken in a trial of the OX40 agonist ivuxolimab. The receptor comes from an adult with an advanced solid tumor such as melanoma, head and neck, liver or kidney cancer. The chain recombines TRBV27 with TRBJ2-7; D is possibly TRBD2 (5 bases). CDR3: CASSLGWTGEQYF. The CDR3 DNA reads TGTGCCAGCAGTTTAGGATGGACGGGGGAGCAGTACTTC.